A single sample is the source of the 25 T cell receptor beta chains below, sequenced in a study of cytomegalovirus exposure and HLA in healthy donors. PCR was performed using 60 Vbeta and 13 Jbeta primers. Sequenced by immunoSEQ multiplex PCR; TCRdb stores in-frame clones only, minus some. The sample includes some 150,000 clones, approximately 80% of them seen just once. What was sequenced was PBMCs. These receptors all stem from a man aged 25 to 40 in good health and CMV-seropositive.

The chain is built from TRBV28 and TRBJ2-7, with a tentative D call TRBD2 (6 bases). Trimming left V 6 bases short and J 3 bases short, with 12 bases between. This CDR3 is 13 amino acids long. The germline V gene encodes CDR1 MDHEN and CDR2 SYDVKM. Here the CDR3 DNA reads TGTGCCAGCAGCTACGGGACTTACTACGAGCAGTACTTC. It codes for CASSYGTYYEQYF.

The rearrangement links TRBV30 to TRBJ2-1; 15 bases map to TRBD2. Trimming removed 0 bases from V and 12 bases from J; junction bases left unmatched: 9. CDR1 GTSNPN and CDR2 SVGIG come from the germline V gene (reference sequence). The CDR3 extends over 16 amino acids. The CDR3 region has the DNA TGTGCCTGGAGTGTACCAGGGACTAGCGGGGGGCGTAGGCAGTTCTTC. Amino acid sequence: CAWSVPGTSGGRRQFF.

The V and J genes are TRBV6-6 and TRBJ1-2; 8 bases line up with TRBD1. Germline assignment: CDR1 MNHNY and CDR2 SVGAGI (reference sequence). Germline trimming cut 4 bases from V and 8 bases from J; bases unmatched to any gene: 9. CDR3 length equals 14 residues. This chain's CDR3 is CASSSLQGEKGYTF. The CDR3 DNA follows: TGTGCCAGCAGTTCCCTACAGGGGGAGAAGGGCTACACCTTC.

The chain combines TRBV27 with TRBJ2-7; possible D gene TRBD1, 5 bases. CDR1 and CDR2 from the germline V gene are MNHEY and SMNVEV (reference sequence). The CDR3 has 11 residues. V was shortened by 5 bases and J by 4 bases, with 6 bases between the two germline ends. Here the CDR3 reads CASSNRYEQYF. In nucleotides, the CDR3 is TGTGCCAGCAGTAACAGGTACGAGCAGTACTTC.

This clone has a handful of counts. This chain joins TRBV28 and TRBJ2-2; possible D gene TRBD2, 6 bases. Germline CDR1 MDHEN, CDR2 SYDVKM. The CDR3 covers 14 residues. V was pared by 8 bases and J by 4 bases, with 14 bases between. DNA of the CDR3: TGTGCCAGCGGGAGGCTTCCGGCCACCGGGGAGCTGTTTTTT. Residues: CASGRLPATGELFF.

This sequence joins TRBV2 and TRBJ1-2, with 7 bases fitting TRBD1. Germline CDR1 is SNHLY and CDR2 is FYNNEI. This CDR3 has 14 amino acids. Germline trimming cut 4 bases from V and 4 bases from J; bases unmatched to any gene: 6. As DNA, the CDR3 is TGTGCCAGCAGTGGAGGGACAGCGCTCTATGGCTACACCTTC. Protein: CASSGGTALYGYTF.

In DNA form, the CDR3 reads TGTGCCAGCAGCTCAGAACTAGCGGAGGCCTACGAGCAGTACTTC. Amino acid sequence: CASSSELAEAYEQYF. The chain combines TRBV7-9 with TRBJ2-5, with 8 bases lining up with TRBD2. The J call is in doubt because the DNA end fits TRBJ2-7 better. This CDR3 is built from 15 residues. Germline assignment: CDR1 SEHNR and CDR2 FQNEAQ (reference sequence).

V and J are TRBV4-1 and TRBJ2-5, with TRBD1 as a possible D gene (5 bases). The DNA end lines up better with TRBJ2-7; the J call may be wrong. Germline V gene data show CDR1 as MGHRA and CDR2 as YSYEKL. This CDR3 comprises 15 residues. The DNA for the CDR3 is TGCGCCAGCAGCCAAGGGGGCGGCAATTCCTACGAGCAGTACTTC. Its protein is CASSQGGGNSYEQYF.

This clone appeared a few times. This chain connects TRBV28 to TRBJ1-6, with D uncertain. The length of the CDR3 is 12 residues. Germline assignment: CDR1 MDHEN and CDR2 SYDVKM. Trimming pared 4 bases from V and 14 bases from J, leaving 12 bases between. CDR3 protein: CASSSGRSTLHF. CDR3 sequence (DNA): TGTGCCAGCAGTTCGGGGAGGTCTACCCTCCACTTT.

This clone showed up just once. The chain is built from TRBV9 and TRBJ2-7, with TRBD2 matching 10 bases. J lost 5 bases, V lost 0 bases, and 5 bases had no gene match. The germline V gene encodes CDR1 SGDLS and CDR2 YYNGEE. The CDR3 is made up of 15 amino acids. CDR3 amino acids: CASSVGAGGQNEQYF. The CDR3 nucleotides are TGTGCCAGCAGCGTAGGAGCGGGAGGGCAGAACGAGCAGTACTTC. The variable domain in full, completed from reference TRBV9 and TRBJ2-7, reads DSGVTQTPKHLITATGQRVTLRCSPRSGDLSVYWYQQSLDQGLQFLIQYYNGEERAKGNILERFSAQQFPDLHSELNLSSLELGDSALYFCASSVGAGGQNEQYFGPGTRLTVT.

This clone has a single count. V and J are TRBV7-9 and TRBJ2-5; TRBD1 is a possible D gene (6 bases). With 0 bases removed from V and 2 bases from J, the gap between germline ends came to 10 bases. CDR3 length: 15 amino acids. Per germline, CDR1 SEHNR and CDR2 FQNEAQ (reference sequence). This CDR3 is CASSLARTEQETQYF. In DNA, the CDR3 is TGTGCCAGCAGCTTAGCGAGGACAGAGCAAGAGACCCAGTACTTC.

CDR3 coding DNA: TGTGCCAGCAGTACTGGACAGGTGAACACTGAAGCTTTCTTT. It translates to CASSTGQVNTEAFF. J is TRBJ1-1 and V is TRBV6-1; 7 bases fit TRBD1. The CDR3 length is 14 residues. Germline CDR1 MNHNS, CDR2 SASEGT. V shed 5 bases and J 0 bases; nucleotides not matched to a gene: 3.

The chain is built from TRBV18 and TRBJ1-1; 9 bases align to TRBD1. This CDR3 comprises 18 residues. Germline CDR1 KGHSH, CDR2 LQKENI. The J segment lost 0 bases and the V segment lost 2 bases, leaving 10 bases of the junction unmatched. CDR3 residues: CASSPSMGQGMVNTEAFF. In nucleotides, the CDR3 is TGTGCCAGCTCACCAAGTATGGGACAGGGAATGGTGAACACTGAAGCTTTCTTT.

CDR3: CASSFSGDSYNEQFF. The CDR3 DNA reads as TGCGCCAGCAGTTTTAGCGGGGACTCCTACAATGAGCAGTTCTTC. The chain recombines TRBV5-1 with TRBJ2-1, with 8 bases lining up with TRBD2. The CDR3 consists of 15 residues. Trimming removed 5 bases from V and 0 bases from J; junction bases left unmatched: 4. Germline CDR1 reads SGHRS; CDR2 reads YFSETQ.

The chain is built from TRBV28 and TRBJ2-7; the match to TRBD2 covers 9 bases. CDR3 length: 16 amino acids. V trimming: 6 bases; J trimming: 4 bases; junction bases outside the gene matches: 13. Germline V CDR1 and CDR2: MDHEN, SYDVKM. This CDR3 is CASRTASGALLYEQYF. In DNA form, the CDR3 reads TGTGCCAGCAGAACGGCTAGCGGGGCCCTCCTATACGAGCAGTACTTC.

The CDR3 bases are TGTGCCAGCAGCCCATGGACAGGGGATAGCAATCAGCCCCAGCATTTT. This translates into CASSPWTGDSNQPQHF. The chain carries TRBV7-8 and TRBJ1-5, with TRBD1 matching 9 bases. The germline CDR1 and CDR2 sequences are SGHVS and FQNEAQ. The V and J ends lost 5 bases and 0 bases, in that order; junction bases with no gene match: 5. The CDR3 has 16 amino acids.

The table lists this clone with a count of one. CDR3 in amino acids: CASSGQGGNQPQHF. CDR3 in DNA: TGTGCCAGCAGTGGGCAGGGCGGCAATCAGCCCCAGCATTTT. The J gene is TRBJ1-5, the V gene TRBV2, with a tentative D call TRBD1 (5 bases). Germline-derived CDR1 and CDR2 are SNHLY and FYNNEI. The CDR3 runs to 14 residues. Trimming cost V 4 bases and J 2 bases, with 9 bases left between them. The whole variable domain, remainder taken from reference TRBV2 and TRBJ1-5, is EPEVTQTPSHQVTQMGQEVILRCVPISNHLYFYWYRQILGQKVEFLVSFYNNEISEKSEIFDDQFSVERPDGSNFTLKIRSTKLEDSAMYFCASSGQGGNQPQHFGDGTRLSIL.

A few counts support this clone. The chain is built from TRBV18 and TRBJ1-5, with 7 positions matching TRBD1. The CDR3 sequence is 13 residues long. CDR1 and CDR2 from the germline V gene are KGHSH and LQKENI. J lost 9 bases, V lost 4 bases, and 6 bases had no gene match. The CDR3 is CASSQRDSGPQHF. CDR3 sequence (DNA): TGTGCCAGCTCACAACGGGACAGTGGGCCCCAGCATTTT. Combining the CDR3 with reference TRBV18 and TRBJ1-5 gives the whole variable domain NAGVMQNPRHLVRRRGQEARLRCSPMKGHSHVYWYRQLPEEGLKFMVYLQKENIIDESGMPKERFSAEFPKEGPSILRIQQVVRGDSAAYFCASSQRDSGPQHFGDGTRLSIL.

V is TRBV2 and J is TRBJ2-7, with 9 bases that match TRBD2. CDR3 length equals 16 residues. Losses at the gene ends were 3 bases for V and 2 bases for J; bases not matched to a gene: 8. Germline CDR1 reads SNHLY; CDR2 reads FYNNEI. The CDR3: CASSEGSGSRPYEQYF. DNA for the CDR3: TGTGCCAGCAGTGAGGGTAGCGGGAGTCGCCCCTACGAGCAGTACTTC.

The chain links TRBV25-1 to TRBJ2-1; 8 bases are shared with TRBD1. The germline gives CDR1 MGHDK, CDR2 SYGVNS. The CDR3 spans 16 residues. J gave up 4 bases and V 2 bases, and 7 bases lay outside the gene matches. For the CDR3, the DNA is TGTGCCAGCAGTGAAATAACAGGGGGTTCATACAATGAGCAGTTCTTC. It yields the protein CASSEITGGSYNEQFF.

J is TRBJ1-4 and V is TRBV7-2; D gene unclear. CDR1 is SGHTA and CDR2 is FQGNSA in the germline V gene. Trimming took 5 bases from V and 3 from J, leaving 13 bases between them. There are 15 residues in the CDR3. The CDR3 nucleotides read TGTGCCAGCAGCCGAAACGGAGGGTCTAATGAAAAACTGTTTTTT. This gives the protein CASSRNGGSNEKLFF.

The V and J genes are TRBV5-4 and TRBJ2-7; 12 positions match TRBD2. V lost 0 bases and J lost 6; bases outside the gene matches: 10. There are 17 residues in the CDR3. In germline, CDR1 is SGHNT, CDR2 YYREEE (reference sequence). CDR3 DNA sequence: TGTGCCAGCAGCTTGGACAGGGTGGCTAGCGGGAGGGGCGAGCAGTACTTC. This sequence encodes CASSLDRVASGRGEQYF.

J is TRBJ2-3 and V is TRBV4-2, with D unclear. This CDR3 spans 14 amino acids. Germline-derived CDR1 and CDR2 are LGHNA and YNFKEQ. V lost 0 bases to trimming and J lost 6 bases, with 10 bases between them. CDR3 DNA: TGTGCCAGCAGCCAAGATCAACTCATGGATACGCAGTATTTT. Protein sequence: CASSQDQLMDTQYF.

V gene TRBV27 combines with J gene TRBJ1-1; TRBD1 is a possible D gene (6 bases). Germline V gene lookup returns CDR1 MNHEY and CDR2 SMNVEV (reference sequence). The CDR3 extends over 18 amino acids. V gave up 2 bases and J gave up 7 bases, with 26 bases separating them. The CDR3 DNA follows: TGTGCCAGCAGTTTAAGCTCGGGGGGCAGGATTAACCGACTTGAAGCTTTCTTT. This gives the protein CASSLSSGGRINRLEAFF.

The chain has TRBV4-1 and TRBJ1-1, with no clear D. The CDR3 is 17 amino acids. The V and J ends lost 5 bases and 1 base respectively, with 20 bases between them. Looked up from germline, CDR1 is MGHRA and CDR2 is YSYEKL. In DNA form, the CDR3 reads TGCGCCAGCAGCGAATACTATGCACTACGGGGGAACACTGAAGCTTTCTTT. This translates into CASSEYYALRGNTEAFF.